Presented here are 27 T cell receptor beta chains from one specimen sequenced in a study of blood T cell repertoires in COVID-19. Here immunoSEQ multiplex PCR was the method, and the copy in TCRdb shows in-frame clones only, minus some. The table has 75,000 or so clones, less than 90% seen once. Sequencing used peripheral blood. All receptors derive from a man in his 60s with active or convalescent COVID-19.

The V call is TRBV30, the J call TRBJ2-3; 8 bases are a match to TRBD2. Losses at the gene ends were 3 bases for V and 0 bases for J; bases not matched to a gene: 2. CDR1 is GTSNPN and CDR2 is SVGIG in the germline V gene (reference sequence). The CDR3 has 14 residues. In nucleotides, the CDR3 is TGTGCCTGGAGCGGGGGGGGTAGCACAGATACGCAGTATTTT. It yields the protein CAWSGGGSTDTQYF.

This clone was found a few times. The CDR3 sequence: CASSLMGQHYGYTF. DNA for the CDR3: TGTGCCAGCAGCTTAATGGGGCAGCACTATGGCTACACCTTC. The chain uses TRBV5-4 and TRBJ1-2, with D possibly TRBD1 on 5 matching bases. Trimming took 2 bases from V and 3 from J, leaving 11 bases between them. The germline gives CDR1 SGHNT, CDR2 YYREEE (reference sequence). The length of the CDR3 is 14 residues.

The J gene is TRBJ1-1, the V gene TRBV6-5, with 7 bases matching TRBD1. The germline V gene has CDR1 MNHEY and CDR2 SVGAGI. The CDR3 loop spans 14 amino acids. V lost 4 bases, J lost 11 bases, and 13 bases stayed unmatched. This CDR3 reads CASSSQTGLVLAFF. The CDR3 DNA reads TGTGCCAGCAGTTCCCAGACAGGGCTTGTGTTGGCTTTCTTT.

This clone has a single count. The chain employs TRBV2 and TRBJ1-2, with 12 bases fitting TRBD1. V dropped 6 bases and J dropped 2; count of bases not matched to a gene: 10. The CDR3 is made up of 17 amino acids. Germline V CDR1 and CDR2: SNHLY, FYNNEI. CDR3 in amino acids: CASSRGQGATRNYGYTF. The CDR3 nucleotides are TGTGCCAGCAGCAGGGGACAGGGGGCGACCAGAAACTATGGCTACACCTTC.

V usage is TRBV7-3 and J usage is TRBJ2-3, with D tentatively TRBD1 (5 bases). Germline assignment: CDR1 SGHTA and CDR2 FQGTGA. Deletions cut 5 bases from V and 2 bases from J, with 8 bases between. This CDR3 is built from 13 residues. The CDR3 coding sequence is TGTGCCAGCAGCCCAGGGCCCACAGATACGCAGTATTTT. This gives the protein CASSPGPTDTQYF.

The chain carries TRBV6-6 and TRBJ2-2, with D possibly matching TRBD1 (5 bases). Per the germline V gene, CDR1 is MNHNY and CDR2 is SVGAGI (reference sequence). Trimming cost V 2 bases and J 2 bases, with 12 bases left between them. The CDR3 extends over 16 amino acids. For the CDR3, the DNA is TGTGCCAGCAGTTACGGGGCAGGGAAAAACACCGGGGAGCTGTTTTTT. This gives the protein CASSYGAGKNTGELFF.

This rearrangement joins TRBV6-5 to TRBJ2-1, with TRBD2 identical over 7 bases. V lost 7 bases and J lost 6; bases outside the gene matches: 6. This CDR3 is 13 amino acids long. Per germline, CDR1 MNHEY and CDR2 SVGAGI. The CDR3: CASTLGGGNEQFF. CDR3 coding DNA: TGTGCCAGCACCCTGGGGGGGGGCAATGAGCAGTTCTTC.

This clone was recorded once. The gene calls are TRBV6-5 and TRBJ2-7, with TRBD2 matching over 8 bases. The CDR3 is made up of 14 amino acids. Germline assignment: CDR1 MNHEY and CDR2 SVGAGI. The J segment lost 5 bases and the V segment lost 6 bases, leaving 9 bases of the junction unmatched. The CDR3 nucleotides are TGTGCCAGCAGAGCGGGAGAACCTGTCGACGAGCAGTACTTC. This codes for CASRAGEPVDEQYF.

Only a few counts were recorded for this clone. V usage is TRBV18 and J usage is TRBJ2-3; the D gene is possibly TRBD1 (5 bases). This CDR3 contains 14 residues. Trimming left V 5 bases short and J 2 bases short, with 11 bases between. Germline V gene sequence: CDR1 KGHSH, CDR2 LQKENI. The CDR3 bases are TGTGCCAGCTCAGGGGCCGCCTACACAGATACGCAGTATTTT. Protein: CASSGAAYTDTQYF.

The V gene is TRBV5-5, the J gene TRBJ2-7; perhaps TRBD1 as D (5 bases). The CDR3 is 14 amino acids. In germline, CDR1 is SGHKS, CDR2 YYEKEE (reference sequence). Deletions cut 0 bases from V and 0 bases from J, with 7 bases between. CDR3 in amino acids: CASSLDRSSYEQYF. The CDR3, as DNA: TGTGCCAGCAGCTTGGACAGGAGCTCCTACGAGCAGTACTTC.

The chain employs TRBV7-8 and TRBJ1-1; possibly TRBD1 for D (6 bases). The germline V gene has CDR1 SGHVS and CDR2 FQNEAQ. Trimming removed 5 bases at V and 4 bases at J, with 8 bases between. The CDR3 totals 12 residues. The CDR3 DNA follows: TGTGCCAGCAGCCCGACAGGCACTGAAGCTTTCTTT. Translating it yields CASSPTGTEAFF. Full variable domain (remainder filled in from reference TRBV7-8 and TRBJ1-1): GAGVSQSPRYKVAKRGQDVALRCDPISGHVSLFWYQQALGQGPEFLTYFQNEAQLDKSGLPSDRFFAERPEGSVSTLKIQRTQQEDSAVYLCASSPTGTEAFFGQGTRLTVV.

This rearrangement joins TRBV3-1 (or the pseudogene TRBV3-2) to TRBJ2-3; D might be TRBD1 (6 bases). The CDR3 extends over 14 amino acids. Trimming removed 7 bases at V and 0 bases at J, with 11 bases between. Per germline, CDR1 LGHDT and CDR2 YNNKEL (reference sequence). In DNA form, the CDR3 reads TGTGCCAGCATGGACAGATCTAGCACAGATACGCAGTATTTT. Its translation: CASMDRSSTDTQYF.

This chain connects TRBV27 to TRBJ2-5; maybe TRBD2 (5 bases). From germline, CDR1 is MNHEY and CDR2 SMNVEV (reference sequence). The CDR3 extends over 13 amino acids. The V gene lost 5 bases and the J gene lost 2 bases, with 9 bases spanning the gap. The DNA for the CDR3 is TGTGCCAGCAGTCCGGGAAGACAAGAGACCCAGTACTTC. This sequence encodes CASSPGRQETQYF.

V gene TRBV6-5 combines with J gene TRBJ2-3; 7 bases match TRBD1. Germline values: CDR1 MNHEY, CDR2 SVGAGI. V lost 7 bases to trimming and J lost 4 bases; unmatched junction nucleotides: 5. The CDR3 has 13 residues. The DNA of the CDR3 is TGTGCCAGCAACGGACAGGTATCAGATACGCAGTATTTT. Translated: CASNGQVSDTQYF.

The V and J genes are TRBV5-8 and TRBJ2-2; 13 bases line up with TRBD2. From germline, CDR1 is SGHTS and CDR2 YDEGEE. Losses at the gene ends were 3 bases for V and 5 bases for J; bases not matched to a gene: 4. The CDR3 is 16 amino acids. The CDR3 region has the DNA TGTGCCAGCAGCTCCCCGACTAGCGGGGGGACCGGGGAGCTGTTTTTT. The encoded protein is CASSSPTSGGTGELFF.

The V call is TRBV4-3, the J call TRBJ2-1; 7 positions agree with TRBD2. Germline V lookup: CDR1 LGHNA, CDR2 YSLEER. The CDR3 has 18 residues. With 1 base clipped from V and 2 bases from J, the junction kept 11 bases outside the gene matches. CDR3 DNA sequence: TGCGCCAGCAGCCAAGGACCAGGCGGGGGTCATGCCTACAATGAGCAGTTCTTC. This translates into CASSQGPGGGHAYNEQFF.

The chain carries TRBV19 and TRBJ1-5, with 7 nucleotides matching TRBD1. After removal of 7 bases from V and 4 bases from J, the junction contained 4 bases not matched to a gene. The CDR3 is 13 residues long. CDR1 and CDR2 from the germline V gene are LNHDA and SQIVND (reference sequence). The DNA for the CDR3 is TGTGCCAGTACCACACAGGGGAATCAGCCCCAGCATTTT. Amino acid sequence: CASTTQGNQPQHF.

For the CDR3, the DNA is TGTGCCAGCAGTCATACGGAGGGCTATGGCTACACCTTC. As protein: CASSHTEGYGYTF. V usage is TRBV27 and J usage is TRBJ1-2; D is undetermined. The germline V gene encodes CDR1 MNHEY and CDR2 SMNVEV (reference sequence). The CDR3 runs 13 residues. The V end lost 5 bases, the J end lost 4 bases, and 11 bases lay between the germline ends.

The chain is built from TRBV3-1 (or the pseudogene TRBV3-2) and TRBJ2-6, with TRBD1 matching 7 bases. The CDR3 consists of 20 residues. Germline V gene sequence: CDR1 LGHDT, CDR2 YNNKEL (reference sequence). The trim removed 3 bases at V and 0 bases at J, leaving 14 bases unmatched. CDR3 coding DNA: TGTGCCAGCAGCCACGACAGGGTGGGGATTGGGATCTCTGGGGCCAACGTCCTGACTTTC. It codes for CASSHDRVGIGISGANVLTF.

This chain connects TRBV11-1 to TRBJ2-3; tentative D call: TRBD2 (5 bases). V was trimmed by 6 bases and J by 2 bases, leaving 15 bases between them. Germline CDR1 reads SGHAT; CDR2 reads FQDESV (reference sequence). This CDR3 is 15 amino acids long. The CDR3 bases are TGTGCCAGCAGGATAACGAGCGGACTCACAGATACGCAGTATTTT. The encoded protein is CASRITSGLTDTQYF. The whole variable domain, filled in from reference TRBV11-1 and TRBJ2-3, reads EAEVAQSPRYKITEKSQAVAFWCDPISGHATLYWYRQILGQGPELLVQFQDESVVDDSQLPKDRFSAERLKGVDSTLKIQPAELGDSAMYLCASRITSGLTDTQYFGPGTRLTVL.

V is TRBV18 and J is TRBJ1-4; TRBD1 matches 8 bases. The CDR3 has 14 residues. J gave up 10 bases and V 3 bases, and 7 bases lay outside the gene matches. Per the germline V gene, CDR1 is KGHSH and CDR2 is LQKENI. The CDR3 DNA is TGTGCCAGCTCACCGGGACAGGTCAGAGGAAAACTGTTTTTT. Protein product: CASSPGQVRGKLFF.

V is TRBV19 and J is TRBJ1-5; D is unresolved. The germline CDR1 and CDR2 sequences are LNHDA and SQIVND (reference sequence). V lost 2 bases to trimming and J lost 3 bases, with 5 bases between them. This CDR3 comprises 13 residues. In DNA, the CDR3 is TGTGCCAGTAGTATACAGGACAATCAGCCCCAGCATTTT. Amino acid sequence: CASSIQDNQPQHF.

The chain employs TRBV1 and TRBJ2-7; no check of the table's D call, TRBD1, against the DNA was made. TRBV1 is a pseudogene locus. The length of the CDR3 is 13 residues. The CDR3: CTSSRLGGEEQYF. Here the CDR3 DNA reads TGCACCAGCAGCCGCTTAGGGGGCGAGGAGCAGTACTTC.

The genes are TRBV4-2 and TRBJ2-3; tentative D call: TRBD2 (7 bases). The CDR3 loop spans 16 amino acids. Germline V gives CDR1 LGHNA, CDR2 YNFKEQ. V was cut by 0 bases and J by 3 bases, with 13 bases left in between. The CDR3 sequence: CASSQERGGETDTQYF. CDR3 DNA: TGTGCCAGCAGCCAAGAGAGGGGGGGCGAGACAGATACGCAGTATTTT.

The V gene is TRBV7-2, the J gene TRBJ1-2; a weak D match, TRBD1 (6 bases). The germline gives CDR1 SGHTA, CDR2 FQGNSA. Trimming pared 5 bases from V and 2 bases from J, leaving 9 bases between. The CDR3 contains 13 residues. The CDR3 nucleotides read TGTGCCAGCAGCCCTGGACAGAACTATGGCTACACCTTC. Its protein product is CASSPGQNYGYTF. Variable domain in full (rest from reference TRBV7-2 and TRBJ1-2): GAGVSQSPSNKVTEKGKDVELRCDPISGHTALYWYRQSLGQGLEFLIYFQGNSAPDKSGLPSDRFSAERTGGSVSTLTIQRTQQEDSAVYLCASSPGQNYGYTFGSGTRLTVV.

CDR3 protein: CASSFYRGGETQYF. The CDR3 region has the DNA TGCGCCAGCAGCTTTTACAGGGGGGGAGAGACCCAGTACTTC. J is TRBJ2-5 and V is TRBV5-1; tentatively, D is TRBD1 (8 bases). Trimming removed 2 bases at V and 4 bases at J, with 12 bases between. The CDR3 loop spans 14 amino acids. Germline V gene data show CDR1 as SGHRS and CDR2 as YFSETQ.

The rearrangement links TRBV9 to TRBJ2-7; 11 positions match TRBD1. V was pared by 3 bases and J by 8 bases, with 4 bases of the junction left unmatched. The germline gives CDR1 SGDLS, CDR2 YYNGEE. CDR3 length: 13 amino acids. CDR3 amino acids: CASSAGQGAKQYF. The CDR3 region has the DNA TGTGCCAGCAGCGCCGGACAGGGGGCCAAGCAGTACTTC.